This section outlines one T cell receptor (beta chain) sequence together with its context. Antigen unknown. CDR3 length equals 16 residues. Trimming took 3 bases from V and 4 from J; bases not matched to a gene: 7. The germline CDR1 and CDR2 sequences are LGHDT and YNNKEL (reference sequence). Molecular-barcoded quantitative 5'-RACE produced these TCR beta libraries. TCRdb re-called the 5' RACE reads through MiXCR, storing one row per CDR3 protein. The repertoire holds 700,000 or so distinct CDR3 sequences, with 15% to 20% as singletons. The data derive from a study of CD8 T cells in ankylosing spondylitis. The study, taken as a whole, reports: What appeared characteristic of ankylosing spondylitis blood was a TCR beta motif of about eight highly homologous variants. The clones that were linked to disease were reported to be significantly enriched in matched synovial fluid samples from ankylosing spondylitis patients. Previous work reported some of these motif variants in the synovial fluid and blood of reactive arthritis.

What was sequenced was blood, either unsorted or a sorted T cell fraction (not recorded which). The source of this sequence is a male donor with ankylosing spondylitis. The chain recombines TRBV3-1 with TRBJ2-1; 9 nucleotides align to TRBD2. The CDR3 loop is CASSHHGGGAYNEQFF. As DNA, the CDR3 is TGTGCCAGCAGCCACCACGGCGGGGGGGCTTACAATGAGCAGTTCTTC.